The text below deals with one T cell receptor beta chain. This sample stems from a study of somatic mutations in cytotoxic T cells in rheumatoid arthritis. The V end was cut by 2 bases, the J end by 2 bases, with 10 bases between. CDR3 length: 13 amino acids. Germline assignment: CDR1 SQVTM and CDR2 ANQGSEA. The protocol was immunoSEQ multiplex PCR, while the TCRdb copy is restricted to in-frame clones and leaves out a portion. The table lists about 20,000 clones, about 86% of them singletons. The sequencing sample was made of CD8+ T cells sorted from blood. The receptor was isolated from a woman in her forties or fifties in good health. The V and J genes are TRBV29-1 and TRBJ2-7, with D tentatively TRBD2 (5 bases). CDR3 loop: CSVELALTYEQYF. In DNA, the CDR3 is TGCAGCGTTGAACTAGCCCTGACCTACGAGCAGTACTTC.